Below, 14 T cell receptor beta chains from the same sample are listed, as sequenced in a study of identical twins. One entry per CDR3 protein results from TCRdb running MiXCR on the 5' RACE reads. This table holds roughly 750,000 distinct CDR3 sequences, 21% found once. Another study also made use of these data, one on T cells expressing NK-cell markers.

Sequenced material: PBMCs. Receptors originate from a woman aged 18 to 35 in good health.

This chain uses TRBV6-5 with TRBJ2-3; D is ambiguous. CDR1 MNHEY and CDR2 SVGAGI come from the germline V gene. V was cut by 0 bases and J by 15 bases, with 19 bases left in between. This CDR3 has 14 amino acids. CDR3 DNA: TGTGCCAGCAGTTACTCGCCAGCAACCGATGTATCATATTTT. This sequence encodes CASSYSPATDVSYF.

The CDR3 coding sequence is TGTGCCACCAGCAGAGAACGTGGCGGGAGACAAGAGACCCAGTACTTC. Translating gives CATSRERGGRQETQYF. This chain connects TRBV15 to TRBJ2-5; TRBD2 aligns across 7 bases. V lost 0 bases, J lost 2 bases, and 6 bases stayed unmatched. This CDR3 is 16 amino acids long. The germline CDR1 and CDR2 sequences are LNHNV and YYDKDF (reference sequence).

The chain recombines TRBV5-8 with TRBJ2-3; the D gene is possibly TRBD2 (6 bases). Germline CDR1 SGHTS, CDR2 YDEGEE. The CDR3 extends over 14 amino acids. The V and J ends lost 0 bases and 2 bases respectively, with 7 bases between them. CDR3 amino acids: CASSLVAVTDTQYF. Here the CDR3 DNA reads TGTGCCAGCAGCTTGGTAGCGGTCACAGATACGCAGTATTTT.

The chain has TRBV7-2 and TRBJ1-1, with a weak D call TRBD1 (6 bases). This CDR3 has 16 amino acids. The germline V gene encodes CDR1 SGHTA and CDR2 FQGNSA. V lost 0 bases, J lost 2 bases, and 13 bases lay in between. Written as DNA, the CDR3 is TGTGCCAGCAGCTTAGCGTGGGGGCTGGGCAACACTGAAGCTTTCTTT. This encodes CASSLAWGLGNTEAFF. The variable domain in full, completed from reference TRBV7-2 and TRBJ1-1, reads GAGVSQSPSNKVTEKGKDVELRCDPISGHTALYWYRQSLGQGLEFLIYFQGNSAPDKSGLPSDRFSAERTGGSVSTLTIQRTQQEDSAVYLCASSLAWGLGNTEAFFGQGTRLTVV.

In this sample, this clonotype turned up many times. This sequence joins TRBV29-1 and TRBJ2-2; 10 positions match TRBD1. Germline assignment: CDR1 SQVTM and CDR2 ANQGSEA. V lost 6 bases and J lost 6; bases outside the gene matches: 10. The CDR3 extends over 15 amino acids. The CDR3 region has the DNA TGCAGCGTGGGGGGACAGGGGTGGTTTTCCGGGGAGCTGTTTTTT. It yields the protein CSVGGQGWFSGELFF.

The chain carries TRBV5-5 and TRBJ1-2; TRBD1 might be the D (5 bases). The germline CDR1 and CDR2 sequences are SGHKS and YYEKEE (reference sequence). Trimming removed 7 bases from V and 2 bases from J, with 12 bases in between. The CDR3 is made up of 13 amino acids. The CDR3 region is CASGPGHNYGYTF. CDR3 DNA: TGTGCCAGCGGCCCAGGGCACAACTATGGCTACACCTTC.

This clonotype was observed a few times. The chain couples TRBV29-1 to TRBJ1-1, with D possibly matching TRBD1 (5 bases). Germline V gives CDR1 SQVTM, CDR2 ANQGSEA. The V end was cut by 6 bases, the J end by 1 base, with 12 bases between. The CDR3 is 13 amino acids. For the CDR3, the DNA is TGCAGCGTGAGACAGATTAGGAACACTGAAGCTTTCTTT. It yields the protein CSVRQIRNTEAFF.

This clonotype was counted between two and nine times. The V gene is TRBV4-2, the J gene TRBJ2-2, with D possibly being TRBD1 (5 bases). Trimming pared 1 base from V and 1 base from J, leaving 10 bases between. Germline values: CDR1 LGHNA, CDR2 YNFKEQ. The CDR3 consists of 16 residues. CDR3 DNA sequence: TGTGCCAGCAGCCAAGGCTTCGGACAGAACACCGGGGAGCTGTTTTTT. Residues: CASSQGFGQNTGELFF.

This clonotype was observed a handful of times. This chain uses TRBV29-1 with TRBJ2-1, with D tentatively TRBD1 or TRBD2 (5 bases each). V was clipped by 4 bases and J by 7 bases, with 17 bases between them. Germline lookup yields CDR1 SQVTM and CDR2 ANQGSEA. There are 14 residues in the CDR3. CDR3 DNA: TGCAGCGTTGTTGGGACCATGCCGGGGAATGAGCAGTTCTTC. It translates to CSVVGTMPGNEQFF.

This clonotype was seen a handful of times. The rearrangement joins TRBV15 to TRBJ1-1; D is unresolved. The germline V gene has CDR1 LNHNV and CDR2 YYDKDF (reference sequence). The V and J ends lost 1 base and 1 base respectively, with 10 bases between them. The CDR3 contains 15 residues. The chain's CDR3 is CATSRGATANTEAFF. CDR3 in DNA: TGTGCCACCAGCAGAGGGGCGACTGCGAACACTGAAGCTTTCTTT.

A few counts support this clonotype. The chain carries TRBV5-1 and TRBJ2-3; TRBD2 matches at 8 bases. This CDR3 contains 16 residues. Germline V gives CDR1 SGHRS, CDR2 YFSETQ. The J segment lost 2 bases and the V segment lost 1 base, leaving 6 bases of the junction unmatched. In DNA form, the CDR3 reads TGCGCCAGCAGCTTGCTCGGACTAGCTATCACAGATACGCAGTATTTT. The encoded protein is CASSLLGLAITDTQYF.

This clonotype occurred many times. This chain joins TRBV29-1 and TRBJ2-3; TRBD2 agrees at 12 bases. V trimming: 1 base; J trimming: 0 bases; junction bases outside the gene matches: 2. This CDR3 spans 16 amino acids. The germline CDR1 and CDR2 sequences are SQVTM and ANQGSEA. CDR3 bases: TGCAGCGTTGAAGGGACTAGCGGGGTTAGCACAGATACGCAGTATTTT. Residues: CSVEGTSGVSTDTQYF.

The chain links TRBV29-1 to TRBJ2-5; tentative D call: TRBD1 (6 bases). CDR1 is SQVTM and CDR2 is ANQGSEA in the germline V gene. V gave up 7 bases and J gave up 5 bases, with 14 bases separating them. The CDR3 covers 12 residues. The CDR3 region is CSERGTWETQYF. The CDR3 DNA sequence: TGCAGCGAGCGAGGGACATGGGAGACCCAGTACTTC.

The chain couples TRBV6-5 to TRBJ1-5, with D hard to call. The CDR3 is 15 amino acids. V lost 0 bases to trimming and J lost 7 bases, with 13 bases between them. Germline loops: CDR1 MNHEY, CDR2 SVGAGI. The CDR3 here is CASSYSLGAGQPQHF. The CDR3, as DNA: TGTGCCAGCAGTTACTCCCTTGGAGCCGGACAGCCCCAGCATTTT.